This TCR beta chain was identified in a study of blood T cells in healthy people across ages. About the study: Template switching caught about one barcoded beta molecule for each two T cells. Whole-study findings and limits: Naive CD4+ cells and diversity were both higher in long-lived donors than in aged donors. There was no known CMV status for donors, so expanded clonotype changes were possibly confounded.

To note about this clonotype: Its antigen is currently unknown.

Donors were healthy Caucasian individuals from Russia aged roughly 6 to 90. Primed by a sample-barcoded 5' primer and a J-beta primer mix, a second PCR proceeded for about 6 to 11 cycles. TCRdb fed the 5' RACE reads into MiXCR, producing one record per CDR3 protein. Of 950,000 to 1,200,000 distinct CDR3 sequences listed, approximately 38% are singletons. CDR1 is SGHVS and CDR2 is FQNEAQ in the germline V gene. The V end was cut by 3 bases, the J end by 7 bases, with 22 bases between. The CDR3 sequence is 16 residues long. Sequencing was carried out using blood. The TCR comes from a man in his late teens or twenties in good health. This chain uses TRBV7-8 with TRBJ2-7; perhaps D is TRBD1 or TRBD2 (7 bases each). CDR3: CASSFLQGGESNEQYF. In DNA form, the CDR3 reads TGTGCCAGCAGCTTCCTCCAGGGGGGGGAGTCCAATGAGCAGTACTTC. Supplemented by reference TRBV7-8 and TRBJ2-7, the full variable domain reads GAGVSQSPRYKVAKRGQDVALRCDPISGHVSLFWYQQALGQGPEFLTYFQNEAQLDKSGLPSDRFFAERPEGSVSTLKIQRTQQEDSAVYLCASSFLQGGESNEQYFGPGTRLTVT.